This TCR beta chain was captured in a study of T cells in tuberculosis. Study-level background: A South African cohort included IGRA-negative adolescents, latently infected IGRA-positive adolescents and adults with active tuberculosis. Whole-study results and caveats: Active tuberculosis cases were adults; controls were adolescents. GMM-specific TCRs were nearer to active tuberculosis alpha repertoires, suggesting expansion.

This clone was counted a single time. The antigen is undetermined. TCRdb keeps only in-frame clones here, not all; method: immunoSEQ multiplex PCR. The table lists approximately 30,000 clones, 80% to 95% of them singletons. Tuberculin skin test and IGRA determined adolescents' latent tuberculosis status at entry. Germline V gene data show CDR1 as MNHEY and CDR2 as SMNVEV (reference sequence). The CDR3 sequence is 14 residues long. Deletions cut 3 bases from V and 0 bases from J, with 8 bases between. Sequencing was done on a sample of PBMCs. The sequence was collected from a donor aged 10 to 29 with latent tuberculosis or without tuberculosis infection. Some clones in this sample may be carry-over from other donors' samples. This rearrangement joins TRBV27 to TRBJ1-1; unclear D gene. CDR3: CASSLLPVNTEAFF. DNA for the CDR3: TGTGCCAGCAGTTTGCTCCCGGTGAACACTGAAGCTTTCTTT.